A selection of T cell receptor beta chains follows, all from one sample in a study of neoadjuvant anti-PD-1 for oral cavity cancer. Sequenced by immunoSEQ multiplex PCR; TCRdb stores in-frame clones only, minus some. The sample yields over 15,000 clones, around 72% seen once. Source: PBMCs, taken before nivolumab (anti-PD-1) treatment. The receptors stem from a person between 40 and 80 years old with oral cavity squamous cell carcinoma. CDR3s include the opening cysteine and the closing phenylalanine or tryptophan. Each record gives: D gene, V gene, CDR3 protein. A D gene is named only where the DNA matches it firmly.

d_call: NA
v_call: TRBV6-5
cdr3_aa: CASSGTAYEQYF

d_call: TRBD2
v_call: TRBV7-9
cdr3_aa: CASSQRAGEKETQYF

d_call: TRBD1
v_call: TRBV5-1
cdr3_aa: CASSTTGQDYEQYF

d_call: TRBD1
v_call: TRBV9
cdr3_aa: CASSVGWTGTYEQYF

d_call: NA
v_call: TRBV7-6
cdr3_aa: CASSLVPGTNQPQHF

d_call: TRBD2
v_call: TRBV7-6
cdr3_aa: CASSQKTSSYEQYF

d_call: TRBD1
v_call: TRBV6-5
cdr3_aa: CAGRLETGQNTIYF

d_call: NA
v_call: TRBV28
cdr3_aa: CASRGASFYGYTF

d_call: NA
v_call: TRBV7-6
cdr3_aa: CASSLGYRGSRPGELFF

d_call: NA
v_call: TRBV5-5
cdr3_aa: CASNFDPGTETQYF

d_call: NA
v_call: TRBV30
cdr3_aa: CARGPGRHNSPLHF

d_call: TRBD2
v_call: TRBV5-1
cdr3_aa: CASSLRREGRGEQFF

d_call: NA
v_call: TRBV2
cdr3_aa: CASSVAAETTTGNTEAFF

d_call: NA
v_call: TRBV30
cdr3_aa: CAWSVLPLDGYTF

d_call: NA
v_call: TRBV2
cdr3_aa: CASSAMGLKRQETQYF

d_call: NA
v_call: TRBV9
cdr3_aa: CASSVAGGYGELFF

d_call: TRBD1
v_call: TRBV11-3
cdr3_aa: CASSGGTGDSNTGELFF

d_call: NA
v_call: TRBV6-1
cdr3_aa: CASSEGLAGTNEKLFF

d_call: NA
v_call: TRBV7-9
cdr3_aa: CASSASGGHSWNEQFF

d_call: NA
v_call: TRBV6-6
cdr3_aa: CASSQAYEQYF

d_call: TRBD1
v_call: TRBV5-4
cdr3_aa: CASSLDRDRQETQYF

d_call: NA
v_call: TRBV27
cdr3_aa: CASKGLYNEQFF

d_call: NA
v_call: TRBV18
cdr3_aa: CASSSGGPIYF

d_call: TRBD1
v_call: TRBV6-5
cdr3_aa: CASSSGQTYGYTF